The 20 T cell receptor beta chains below all came from one sample that was sequenced in a study of blood T cell repertoires in COVID-19. Only in-frame clones appear in the TCRdb table, and some are missing; sequencing was by immunoSEQ multiplex PCR. Here the sample spans 88,000 or so clones, less than 90% being singletons. Sequenced input: peripheral blood. These receptors were collected from a man in his 60s with acute or convalescent COVID-19.

The genes are TRBV11-3 and TRBJ2-2, with unresolved D. Germline V gene data show CDR1 as SGHNT and CDR2 as YENEEA. The ends were cut back, 2 bases at V and 6 bases at J, with 7 bases in the middle. The CDR3 runs to 13 residues. CDR3 sequence: CASSLRVPGELFF. The CDR3 nucleotides are TGTGCCAGCAGCTTACGGGTTCCCGGGGAGCTGTTTTTT. Looking up the rest from reference TRBV11-3 and TRBJ2-2 gives the full variable domain: EAGVVQSPRYKIIEKKQPVAFWCNPISGHNTLYWYLQNLGQGPELLIRYENEEAVDDSQLPKDRFSAERLKGVDSTLKIQPAELGDSAVYLCASSLRVPGELFFGEGSRLTVL.

This clone was counted a few times. The chain has TRBV4-1 and TRBJ2-6; TRBD2 agrees at 14 bases. CDR1 MGHRA and CDR2 YSYEKL come from the germline V gene. The CDR3 is 19 residues long. V dropped 4 bases and J dropped 1; count of bases not matched to a gene: 6. CDR3 sequence: CASSPTSGRAWSGANVLTF. As DNA, the CDR3 is TGCGCCAGCAGCCCGACTAGCGGGAGGGCCTGGTCTGGGGCCAACGTCCTGACTTTC.

V usage is TRBV30 and J usage is TRBJ1-1; TRBD1 matches at 7 bases. CDR1 is GTSNPN, CDR2 SVGIG, per germline (reference sequence). The CDR3 is 13 residues long. V was clipped by 5 bases and J by 6 bases; unmatched bases: 9. CDR3 DNA sequence: TGTGCCTGGCAAACAGGGGTAGATGCTGAAGCTTTCTTT. As protein: CAWQTGVDAEAFF.

This clone has a single count. The V call is TRBV5-6, the J call TRBJ2-5, with 7 nucleotides matching TRBD2. CDR1 and CDR2 from the germline V gene are SGHDT and YYEEEE. Losses at the gene ends were 4 bases for V and 5 bases for J; bases not matched to a gene: 17. The CDR3 contains 17 residues. CDR3 loop: CASSIGAVWTRSETQYF. The CDR3 DNA follows: TGTGCCAGCAGCATCGGGGCCGTCTGGACTAGATCTGAGACCCAGTACTTC.

DNA of the CDR3: TGCGCCAGCAGCCAAGCCCGGACAGGGAGTAATTCACCCCTCCACTTT. Encoded protein: CASSQARTGSNSPLHF. The rearrangement uses TRBV4-1 and TRBJ1-6; 8 bases line up with TRBD1. The CDR3 is 16 amino acids. The V and J ends lost 1 base and 6 bases, in that order; junction bases with no gene match: 5. CDR1 is MGHRA, CDR2 YSYEKL, per germline.

This rearrangement joins TRBV3-1 (or the pseudogene TRBV3-2) to TRBJ2-3; D is ambiguous. Germline V gives CDR1 LGHDT, CDR2 YNNKEL (reference sequence). The CDR3 consists of 13 residues. Trimming shortened V by 4 bases and J by 4 bases, and 9 bases separated the two germline ends. The chain's CDR3 is CASSPPSADTQYF. CDR3 nucleotides: TGTGCCAGCAGCCCACCATCGGCAGATACGCAGTATTTT.

This chain joins TRBV5-5 and TRBJ1-2; 11 nucleotides line up with TRBD1. The junction had 9 bases not matched to a gene; V was cut back by 3 bases and J by 5 bases. This CDR3 is 16 amino acids long. Germline CDR1 is SGHKS and CDR2 is YYEKEE (reference sequence). DNA of the CDR3: TGTGCCAGCAGCTGGGGGGCCGGGACAGGGGGATATGGCTACACCTTC. Translating gives CASSWGAGTGGYGYTF.

The CDR3 sequence: CASSLKQGSSPLHF. The CDR3, as DNA: TGTGCCAGCAGCTTAAAACAGGGTTCTTCACCCCTCCACTTT. The chain couples TRBV7-2 to TRBJ1-6; D is possibly TRBD1 (6 bases). The germline V gene has CDR1 SGHTA and CDR2 FQGNSA. Trimming stripped 2 bases from V and 9 bases from J, with 11 bases between. The CDR3 extends over 14 amino acids.

The chain combines TRBV6-2 or TRBV6-3 with TRBJ2-7; weak D call: TRBD1 (6 bases). The V gene lost 2 bases and the J gene lost 6 bases, with 14 bases spanning the gap. The CDR3 extends over 14 amino acids. Per the germline V gene, CDR1 is MNHEY and CDR2 is SVGEGT. CDR3: CASSYRARGTEQYF. The CDR3 DNA is TGTGCCAGCAGTTACAGGGCCAGGGGTACCGAGCAGTACTTC.

The chain's CDR3 is CASSYQVNTEAFF. The CDR3 region has the DNA TGTGCCAGCAGTTACCAGGTGAACACTGAAGCTTTCTTT. The V call is TRBV6-5, the J call TRBJ1-1; D not resolved. V was pared by 2 bases and J by 0 bases, with 4 bases between. CDR1 MNHEY and CDR2 SVGAGI come from the germline V gene. The CDR3 length is 13 residues.

The CDR3 region is CASSQRTGGSPLHF. In nucleotides, the CDR3 is TGTGCCAGCAGCCAAAGGACAGGGGGCTCACCCCTCCACTTT. J is TRBJ1-6 and V is TRBV3-1 (or the pseudogene TRBV3-2), with 11 bases matching TRBD1. From germline, CDR1 is LGHDT and CDR2 YNNKEL (reference sequence). Germline trimming cut 2 bases from V and 10 bases from J; bases unmatched to any gene: 1. CDR3 length: 14 amino acids.

V usage is TRBV7-2 and J usage is TRBJ2-5; 7 bases are a match to TRBD2. Germline V gene sequence: CDR1 SGHTA, CDR2 FQGNSA. The CDR3 has 12 residues. V lost 11 bases to trimming and J lost 7 bases; unmatched junction nucleotides: 10. The CDR3 region has the DNA TGTGCCTCAACGGCGGGGGTGGGGACCCAGTACTTC. This encodes CASTAGVGTQYF.

The chain employs TRBV19 and TRBJ1-5; D possibly corresponds to TRBD1 (6 bases). There are 14 residues in the CDR3. Between the trimmed V and J ends, which lost 5 bases and 0 bases, there was a span of 8 bases. Germline V lookup: CDR1 LNHDA, CDR2 SQIVND (reference sequence). The DNA for the CDR3 is TGTGCCAGTAGTGCACAGGGTAGCAATCAGCCCCAGCATTTT. This codes for CASSAQGSNQPQHF.

On this clone: The identical CDR3 is also encoded by other nucleotide sequences in the sample. This sequence joins TRBV19 and TRBJ1-2; TRBD1 aligns across 10 bases. Germline lookup yields CDR1 LNHDA and CDR2 SQIVND (reference sequence). CDR3 size: 13 residues. After removal of 9 bases from V and 8 bases from J, the junction contained 9 bases not matched to a gene. The CDR3 DNA reads TGTGCCAGCAGCCCGGGACAGGGGTTGGGCTACACCTTC. This sequence encodes CASSPGQGLGYTF.

The chain joins TRBV11-2 to TRBJ2-7; TRBD2 matches 14 bases. V trimming: 6 bases; J trimming: 5 bases; junction bases outside the gene matches: 12. From germline, CDR1 is SGHAT and CDR2 FQNNGV. The CDR3 extends over 17 amino acids. CDR3 DNA sequence: TGTGCCAGCAGTAGTCCCCGGACTAGCGGGAGGATAAACGAGCAGTACTTC. Translated: CASSSPRTSGRINEQYF.

The chain carries TRBV6-2 or TRBV6-3 and TRBJ2-4; D is uncertain. V dropped 0 bases and J dropped 9 bases, with 9 bases sitting between them. The germline CDR1 and CDR2 sequences are MNHEY and SVGEGT. CDR3 length: 13 amino acids. CDR3 DNA: TGTGCCAGCAGTTACTCAGGAGTGAGCATTCAGTACTTC. Protein: CASSYSGVSIQYF.

The chain has TRBV29-1 and TRBJ2-1; D gene unclear. Germline CDR1 SQVTM, CDR2 ANQGSEA. The CDR3 runs 13 residues. Trimming shortened V by 2 bases and J by 2 bases, and 7 bases separated the two germline ends. CDR3 bases: TGCAGCGTTGAACTGGGCCCCTACAATGAGCAGTTCTTC. The encoded protein is CSVELGPYNEQFF.

V is TRBV6-2 or TRBV6-3 and J is TRBJ1-2, with TRBD1 identical over 9 bases. Germline values: CDR1 MNHEY, CDR2 SVGEGT. V was pared by 5 bases and J by 6 bases, with 10 bases of the junction left unmatched. The CDR3 is 15 residues long. The CDR3 coding sequence is TGTGCCAGCAGTCCCCCGGGACAGGGAAGGGATGGCTACACCTTC. Protein sequence: CASSPPGQGRDGYTF.

This chain connects TRBV10-2 to TRBJ2-2, with no clear D. Germline CDR1 is WSHSY and CDR2 is SAAADI. The CDR3 length is 15 residues. V was pared by 5 bases and J by 8 bases, with 18 bases between. The CDR3 reads CASSSPILEQGELFF. As DNA, the CDR3 is TGCGCCAGCAGTTCCCCAATTCTCGAACAGGGGGAGCTGTTTTTT.

CDR3 DNA sequence: TGTGCCAGCAGCCGCGGCGCGGGGGCCCACAATGAGCAGTTCTTC. This codes for CASSRGAGAHNEQFF. This sequence joins TRBV7-9 and TRBJ2-1, with a weak D call TRBD2 (7 bases). Looked up from germline, CDR1 is SEHNR and CDR2 is FQNEAQ (reference sequence). Trimming removed 5 bases at V and 5 bases at J, with 16 bases between. This CDR3 is 15 amino acids long. The whole variable domain, filled in from reference TRBV7-9 and TRBJ2-1, reads DTGVSQNPRHKITKRGQNVTFRCDPISEHNRLYWYRQTLGQGPEFLTYFQNEAQLEKSRLLSDRFSAERPKGSFSTLEIQRTEQGDSAMYLCASSRGAGAHNEQFFGPGTRLTVL.